This record looks at one T cell receptor beta chain sequence and its context. The data derive from a study of T-cell reconstitution after alpha-beta-depleted transplantation in children. A library of TCRbeta sequences, prepared with unique molecular identifiers, was generated. TCRdb re-called the PCR reads through MiXCR, storing one row per CDR3 protein. This table holds tens of thousands of distinct CDR3 sequences, 15% found once. The clonotype was recovered from a male patient aged 2 to 9 who had a stem cell transplant for acute lymphoblastic leukemia, so the T cells may come from the graft donor. The material sequenced was PBMCs, mostly from graft donor cells, taken 180 days after TCRalphabeta/CD19-depleted stem cell transplant.

The CDR3 DNA reads as TGTGCCAGCAGCCCCTCGGGGAACGAGCAGTACTTC. Residues: CASSPSGNEQYF. The V gene is TRBV12-3 or TRBV12-4, the J gene TRBJ2-7; TRBD2 might be the D (5 bases). The CDR3 loop spans 12 amino acids. Deletions cut 6 bases from V and 5 bases from J, with 11 bases between.